These 29 T cell receptor beta chains share one sample of origin, sequenced in a study of blood T cell repertoires in COVID-19. Using immunoSEQ multiplex PCR, the repertoire was profiled, and TCRdb retains in-frame clones only, with some absent. The table has about 17,000 clones, around 86% seen once; the top ten hold about a sixth. The material sequenced was peripheral blood. All receptors derive from a human donor with active COVID-19. The donor label of this sample is uncertain.

Only a few counts were recorded for this clone. The V and J genes are TRBV5-5 and TRBJ1-6; no clear D gene. This CDR3 comprises 15 residues. The V gene's germline CDR1 is SGHKS and CDR2 YYEKEE (reference sequence). Trimming took off 0 bases at V and 7 bases at J, with 11 bases between the two ends. The CDR3 loop reads CASSLAAGMNSPLHF. CDR3 coding DNA: TGTGCCAGCAGCTTGGCTGCGGGAATGAATTCACCCCTCCACTTT.

In its sample, this clone is medium-sized. The chain joins TRBV13 to TRBJ2-7; 11 bases line up with TRBD2. Germline CDR1 is PRHDT and CDR2 is FYEKMQ (reference sequence). After removal of 1 base from V and 0 bases from J, the junction contained 8 bases not matched to a gene. The CDR3 is 18 amino acids. CDR3 amino acids: CASSLASSGGPTSYEQYF. The DNA of the CDR3 is TGTGCCAGCAGCTTAGCGTCTAGCGGGGGGCCGACCTCCTACGAGCAGTACTTC.

V usage is TRBV7-2 and J usage is TRBJ2-5, with 7 bases fitting TRBD2. From germline, CDR1 is SGHTA and CDR2 FQGNSA. Trimming at V came to 2 bases and at J to 2 bases, leaving 8 bases not matched to a gene. The CDR3 has 16 residues. For the CDR3, the DNA is TGTGCCAGCAGCTTAATATCGGCTAGCGGACAAGAGACCCAGTACTTC. This encodes CASSLISASGQETQYF.

The V call is TRBV5-8, the J call TRBJ2-1; the D is unclear. V lost 1 base and J 0 bases, leaving 11 bases between the germline ends. The CDR3 has 16 residues. Germline CDR1 SGHTS, CDR2 YDEGEE. The CDR3 DNA sequence: TGTGCCAGCAGCTTGCCCACCACTATCTCCTACAATGAGCAGTTCTTC. Its protein product is CASSLPTTISYNEQFF.

The J gene is TRBJ1-2, the V gene TRBV19; unclear D gene. Trimming removed 8 bases at V and 1 base at J, with 2 bases between. CDR3 length: 10 residues. CDR1 is LNHDA, CDR2 SQIVND, per germline (reference sequence). The CDR3, as DNA: TGTGCCAGTTATAACTATGGCTACACCTTC. Its translation: CASYNYGYTF.

The chain employs TRBV19 and TRBJ2-5, with D maybe TRBD1 (7 bases). V was pared by 5 bases and J by 4 bases, with 14 bases between. The CDR3 totals 14 residues. Germline CDR1 reads LNHDA; CDR2 reads SQIVND (reference sequence). DNA of the CDR3: TGTGCCAGTAGTCCGCGGGACAGTGGAGAGACCCAGTACTTC. Residues: CASSPRDSGETQYF.

CDR3 amino acids: CASSSSGSSSYNEQFF. In DNA form, the CDR3 reads TGTGCCAGCAGTTCTAGCGGGTCAAGCTCCTACAATGAGCAGTTCTTC. This chain connects TRBV6-5 to TRBJ2-1, with TRBD2 matching over 8 bases. This CDR3 spans 16 amino acids. The germline CDR1 and CDR2 sequences are MNHEY and SVGAGI. Trimming at V came to 4 bases and at J to 0 bases, leaving 5 bases not matched to a gene.

The J gene is TRBJ2-3, the V gene TRBV5-1, with 10 bases that match TRBD2. CDR3 length equals 17 residues. V trimming: 3 bases; J trimming: 3 bases; junction bases outside the gene matches: 10. Germline CDR1 is SGHRS and CDR2 is YFSETQ. The CDR3 protein is CASSSWGTSGETDTQYF. CDR3 in DNA: TGCGCCAGCAGCTCGTGGGGTACTAGCGGGGAGACAGATACGCAGTATTTT.

The chain uses TRBV7-9 and TRBJ1-1; D is ambiguous. Germline V lookup: CDR1 SEHNR, CDR2 FQNEAQ (reference sequence). The V and J ends lost 3 bases and 2 bases respectively, with 10 bases between them. This CDR3 has 14 residues. The CDR3 coding sequence is TGTGCCAGCAGCTTGGGAGCCTATAACACTGAAGCTTTCTTT. Translating gives CASSLGAYNTEAFF.

As for this clone: One end of the junction does not line up with germline, which may come from a read error. The rearrangement joins TRBV24-1 to TRBJ2-3, with TRBD2 identical over 9 bases. This CDR3 is 12 amino acids long. Germline V gene sequence: CDR1 KGHDR, CDR2 SFDVKD. The CDR3 region has the DNA TGTGCCACCAGTGATCCGCTAGCGGGGATGTTTTTT. The encoded protein is CATSDPLAGMFF.

This chain uses TRBV19 with TRBJ2-1; TRBD2 agrees at 13 bases. J was trimmed by 6 bases and V by 5 bases; bases with no gene match: 4. Germline values: CDR1 LNHDA, CDR2 SQIVND (reference sequence). The CDR3 is 15 amino acids. The CDR3 here is CASSLTSGGSNEQFF. CDR3 bases: TGTGCCAGTAGTCTGACTAGCGGGGGGTCCAATGAGCAGTTCTTC.

This chain's CDR3 is CASTPPGQGSYEQYF. The CDR3 nucleotides are TGTGCCAGCACCCCCCCAGGACAGGGGAGCTACGAGCAGTACTTC. The chain couples TRBV7-9 to TRBJ2-7, with 9 bases aligning to TRBD1. With V trimmed by 7 bases and J by 3 bases, 10 bases remained unmatched. The CDR3 is 15 amino acids. Germline loops: CDR1 SEHNR, CDR2 FQNEAQ (reference sequence).

The chain joins TRBV3-1 (or the pseudogene TRBV3-2) to TRBJ2-3; 8 positions match TRBD2. The trim removed 4 bases at V and 0 bases at J, leaving 18 bases unmatched. The CDR3 length is 20 residues. In germline, CDR1 is LGHDT, CDR2 YNNKEL (reference sequence). The CDR3 sequence: CASSPRDPRGVAGSTDTQYF. CDR3 DNA: TGTGCCAGCAGCCCCCGGGACCCCCGGGGGGTAGCGGGGAGCACAGATACGCAGTATTTT.

This clone was recorded once. The same CDR3 is also encoded by other DNA sequences in this sample. The V gene is TRBV3-1 (or the pseudogene TRBV3-2), the J gene TRBJ1-1, with D maybe TRBD1 (6 bases). CDR3 size: 11 residues. Per the germline V gene, CDR1 is LGHDT and CDR2 is YNNKEL (reference sequence). V lost 6 bases, J lost 4 bases, and 6 bases lay in between. This chain's CDR3 is CASRGGTEAFF. DNA for the CDR3: TGTGCCAGCAGAGGGGGCACTGAAGCTTTCTTT.

In its sample, this clone was seen once. The gene calls are TRBV14 and TRBJ2-7; D ambiguous. The CDR3 spans 13 residues. Germline CDR1 SGHDN, CDR2 FVKESK. The V end lost 1 base, the J end lost 6 bases, and 10 bases lay between the germline ends. Written as DNA, the CDR3 is TGTGCCAGCAGCCAAGTTGCGCAGGTCGAGCAGTACTTC. It encodes CASSQVAQVEQYF. Based on the CDR3 plus reference TRBV14 and TRBJ2-7, the full variable domain is EAGVTQFPSHSVIEKGQTVTLRCDPISGHDNLYWYRRVMGKEIKFLLHFVKESKQDESGMPNNRFLAERTGGTYSTLKVQPAELEDSGVYFCASSQVAQVEQYFGPGTRLTVT.

V gene TRBV7-4 combines with J gene TRBJ2-5; 8 nucleotides align to TRBD1. After removal of 1 base from V and 5 bases from J, the junction contained 12 bases not matched to a gene. Germline assignment: CDR1 SGHVT and CDR2 SQSDAQ. The CDR3 has 17 amino acids. CDR3 region: CASSLETGDLLEETQYF. The DNA of the CDR3 is TGTGCCAGCAGCTTAGAGACAGGGGATCTTTTAGAGGAGACCCAGTACTTC.

The chain links TRBV4-3 to TRBJ2-2; D is undetermined. The CDR3 loop spans 16 amino acids. Germline CDR1 reads LGHNA; CDR2 reads YSLEER. Deletions cut 1 base from V and 1 base from J, with 10 bases between. The DNA for the CDR3 is TGCGCCAGCAGCCAAGTTTATCCGGGGAACACCGGGGAGCTGTTTTTT. Amino acids: CASSQVYPGNTGELFF.

The rearrangement joins TRBV27 to TRBJ1-2, with TRBD1 matching over 9 bases. J was trimmed by 5 bases and V by 4 bases; bases with no gene match: 8. Germline V CDR1 and CDR2: MNHEY, SMNVEV (reference sequence). The CDR3 is made up of 15 amino acids. This CDR3 reads CASSSRTGDRYGYTF. DNA of the CDR3: TGTGCCAGCAGTTCCCGGACAGGGGATCGGTATGGCTACACCTTC.

The genes are TRBV6-5 and TRBJ2-2; 8 nucleotides agree with TRBD2. The V gene end was trimmed by 7 bases and the J gene end by 6 bases; junction bases not matched to a gene: 10. CDR3 length equals 15 residues. The germline CDR1 and CDR2 sequences are MNHEY and SVGAGI. DNA for the CDR3: TGTGCCAGCACCCCCGCGGGGGGCGTGGCCGGGGAGCTGTTTTTT. Encoded protein: CASTPAGGVAGELFF.

This chain links TRBV7-2 with TRBJ2-1; D is perhaps TRBD1 (7 bases). CDR1 is SGHTA and CDR2 is FQGNSA in the germline V gene. V was shortened by 5 bases and J by 6 bases, with 14 bases between the two germline ends. CDR3 length: 14 residues. The CDR3 DNA is TGTGCCAGCAGCATAAGACAGGGAGGCAATGAGCAGTTCTTC. Encoded protein: CASSIRQGGNEQFF. The full variable domain, with the rest looked up from reference TRBV7-2 and TRBJ2-1, is GAGVSQSPSNKVTEKGKDVELRCDPISGHTALYWYRQSLGQGLEFLIYFQGNSAPDKSGLPSDRFSAERTGGSVSTLTIQRTQQEDSAVYLCASSIRQGGNEQFFGPGTRLTVL.

The chain joins TRBV19 to TRBJ1-2; 8 positions match TRBD1. CDR1 and CDR2 from the germline V gene are LNHDA and SQIVND (reference sequence). This CDR3 spans 14 amino acids. The trim removed 4 bases at V and 3 bases at J, leaving 4 bases unmatched. CDR3 sequence reads: CASSTGGADYGYTF. Written as DNA, the CDR3 is TGTGCCAGTAGTACAGGGGGCGCCGACTATGGCTACACCTTC. Together with reference TRBV19 and TRBJ1-2, the CDR3 gives the full variable domain: DGGITQSPKYLFRKEGQNVTLSCEQNLNHDAMYWYRQDPGQGLRLIYYSQIVNDFQKGDIAEGYSVSREKKESFPLTVTSAQKNPTAFYLCASSTGGADYGYTFGSGTRLTVV.

The chain links TRBV5-5 to TRBJ1-5; D remains ambiguous. Trimming stripped 7 bases from V and 3 bases from J, with 14 bases between. CDR1 and CDR2 (germline): SGHKS, YYEKEE (reference sequence). The CDR3 is made up of 14 amino acids. The DNA of the CDR3 is TGTGCCAGCGGAAAGACGGGAAACAATCAGCCCCAGCATTTT. It encodes CASGKTGNNQPQHF.

The V gene is TRBV6-5, the J gene TRBJ2-7; D unclear. In germline, CDR1 is MNHEY, CDR2 SVGAGI. The CDR3 runs 16 residues. Deletions cut 2 bases from V and 0 bases from J, with 14 bases between. For the CDR3, the DNA is TGTGCCAGCAGTTACCGCGCACAGCAAATCTCCTACGAGCAGTACTTC. Its translation: CASSYRAQQISYEQYF.

The chain joins TRBV5-1 to TRBJ2-3, with 7 bases identical to TRBD1. The CDR3 is 15 amino acids. CDR1 and CDR2 (germline): SGHRS, YFSETQ. V lost 0 bases to trimming and J lost 5 bases; unmatched junction nucleotides: 6. The CDR3 reads CASSLGGGVQDTQYF. Here the CDR3 DNA reads TGCGCCAGCAGCTTGGGAGGGGGCGTGCAAGATACGCAGTATTTT.

This clone has only a few counts. The rearrangement links TRBV5-1 to TRBJ2-1; D unclear. Trimming took off 2 bases at V and 10 bases at J, with 7 bases between the two ends. This CDR3 contains 11 residues. CDR1 is SGHRS and CDR2 is YFSETQ in the germline V gene. The CDR3 DNA reads TGCGCCAGCAGCTTATCGCGGGAGCAGTTCTTC. It is translated as CASSLSREQFF.

CDR3 in DNA: TGTGCCAGCAGCATGTCCGGGGGGGTGAACTATGGCTACACCTTC. Its protein is CASSMSGGVNYGYTF. V usage is TRBV7-2 and J usage is TRBJ1-2; D is possibly TRBD1 (5 bases). V gave up 5 bases and J gave up 2 bases, with 15 bases separating them. The CDR3 contains 15 residues. CDR1 SGHTA and CDR2 FQGNSA come from the germline V gene. The full variable domain, in which reference TRBV7-2 and TRBJ1-2 provide the parts outside the CDR3, is GAGVSQSPSNKVTEKGKDVELRCDPISGHTALYWYRQSLGQGLEFLIYFQGNSAPDKSGLPSDRFSAERTGGSVSTLTIQRTQQEDSAVYLCASSMSGGVNYGYTFGSGTRLTVV.

Written as DNA, the CDR3 is TGCAGCGTTGTCCGCGGGCGGACAGGGGGGGAATTGGACACTGAAGCTTTCTTT. Amino acids: CSVVRGRTGGELDTEAFF. The V call is TRBV29-1, the J call TRBJ1-1, with 10 bases that match TRBD1. After removal of 4 bases from V and 3 bases from J, the junction contained 17 bases not matched to a gene. The CDR3 spans 18 residues. Per the germline V gene, CDR1 is SQVTM and CDR2 is ANQGSEA.

In its sample, this clone was seen once. The rearrangement joins TRBV5-6 to TRBJ1-6, with D possibly being TRBD1 (6 bases). The CDR3 length is 17 residues. V was clipped by 0 bases and J by 7 bases, with 17 bases between them. Germline lookup yields CDR1 SGHDT and CDR2 YYEEEE. The CDR3 sequence is CASSLAGKGVRNSPLHF. CDR3 nucleotides: TGTGCCAGCAGCTTGGCCGGAAAGGGGGTGAGGAATTCACCCCTCCACTTT.

The chain joins TRBV5-4 to TRBJ2-7; tentatively, D is TRBD1 (6 bases). Germline V lookup: CDR1 SGHNT, CDR2 YYREEE (reference sequence). The CDR3 is 15 residues long. The germline V and J ends were trimmed by 0 bases and 0 bases, with 10 bases remaining between them. CDR3 region: CASSLGQASSYEQYF. The CDR3, as DNA: TGTGCCAGCAGCTTGGGACAGGCGAGCTCCTACGAGCAGTACTTC.